What follows describes a single T cell receptor (beta chain). Original data processing: For nucleated cells, counts were estimated from reference gene primer amplification. This table comes from immunoSEQ multiplex PCR, and its TCRdb copy is limited to in-frame clones, with some not included. That table is the source of V, J and clone size, and D and trimming were worked out from the DNA. The repertoire holds about 200,000 clones, with roughly 91% as singletons. This sample is drawn from a study of blood T cell repertoires in COVID-19. Study details: COVID-19 samples, acute and convalescent, were from the United States, Italy and Spain. T cells, B-cell-depleted T cells, or PBMCs supplied cDNA or gDNA.

V lost 1 base to trimming and J lost 5 bases, with 16 bases between them. The CDR3 consists of 15 residues. Germline values: CDR1 SGHNT, CDR2 YYREEE (reference sequence). The sample consisted of peripheral blood. The chain links TRBV5-4 to TRBJ2-7, with TRBD1 as a possible D gene (6 bases). This sequence was found in a human donor in a cohort sampled during active COVID-19. The CDR3: CASSLRLQGKDEQYF. CDR3 nucleotide sequence: TGTGCCAGCAGCTTGCGCTTACAGGGTAAGGACGAGCAGTACTTC.